This T cell receptor beta chain derives from a study of radiotherapy plus CTLA-4 blockade in lung cancer. CTLA-4 blockade with ipilimumab, together with focal radiation, was given to patients with chemo-refractory metastatic non-small-cell lung cancer. CDR3 length: 16 residues. Trimming removed 0 bases at V and 0 bases at J, with 11 bases between. Germline V lookup: CDR1 SGHDT, CDR2 YYEEEE. Study-wide points: Reports identified early blood T cell clone dynamics, with interferon-beta, as the best response predictor.

Notes on this clone: No antigen is known for it.

Sequencing was performed with immunoSEQ multiplex PCR; in TCRdb, only in-frame clones are kept and a portion is missing. The table records around 44,000 clones, less than 90% of them present only once. The chain is built from TRBV5-6 and TRBJ2-3, with a possible D match to TRBD2 (5 bases). The clonotype was recovered from a human donor with non-small cell lung cancer that progressed on radiotherapy plus ipilimumab. Some clones in this sample may be carry-over from other donors' samples. Sequencing used peripheral blood, obtained from a patient treated with radiotherapy plus ipilimumab. The CDR3 DNA reads TGTGCCAGCAGCTTGGTCAGCGGCTCTAGCACAGATACGCAGTATTTT. Protein: CASSLVSGSSTDTQYF.